These 20 T cell receptor beta chains share one sample of origin, sequenced in a study of cytomegalovirus exposure and HLA in healthy donors. This PCR relied on a set of 60 Vbeta primers and 13 Jbeta primers. Generated by immunoSEQ multiplex PCR, the TCRdb table keeps only in-frame clones and is missing some. Seen here are around 140,000 clones, roughly 9.6% observed once, and the top ten hold 5.5% to 8%. Sequencing input: PBMCs. The receptor source for this set is a woman aged 40-49 years in good health and CMV-seropositive.

The V call is TRBV9, the J call TRBJ2-1, with 15 bases identical to TRBD2. V gave up 0 bases and J gave up 9 bases; unmatched junction bases: 4. Germline V CDR1 and CDR2: SGDLS, YYNGEE. The CDR3 is 16 amino acids. The CDR3 region has the DNA TGTGCCAGCAGCGTAGGGACTAGCGGGGGGGCCGCTGAGCAGTTCTTC. This sequence encodes CASSVGTSGGAAEQFF.

Only a few counts were recorded for this clone. The rearrangement joins TRBV5-1 to TRBJ2-2, with 9 positions matching TRBD1. Germline lookup yields CDR1 SGHRS and CDR2 YFSETQ. The CDR3 contains 15 residues. The ends lost 0 bases at V and 5 bases at J; junction bases unmatched: 2. CDR3 nucleotide sequence: TGCGCCAGCAGCTTGGCGGACAGGGGTACCGGGGAGCTGTTTTTT. Translating gives CASSLADRGTGELFF.

The chain combines TRBV7-3 with TRBJ2-2; D gene uncertain. CDR1 is SGHTA, CDR2 FQGTGA, per germline. The CDR3 sequence is 15 residues long. Trimming removed 5 bases from V and 1 base from J, with 11 bases in between. This CDR3 reads CASSNGLGNTGELFF. The CDR3 DNA is TGTGCCAGCAGCAACGGGTTGGGGAACACCGGGGAGCTGTTTTTT. The full variable domain, its missing parts supplied by reference TRBV7-3 and TRBJ2-2, is GAGVSQTPSNKVTEKGKYVELRCDPISGHTALYWYRQSLGQGPEFLIYFQGTGAADDSGLPNDRFFAVRPEGSVSTLKIQRTERGDSAVYLCASSNGLGNTGELFFGEGSRLTVL.

This chain links TRBV5-5 with TRBJ2-7; TRBD1 matches 9 bases. CDR3 length: 15 residues. In germline, CDR1 is SGHKS, CDR2 YYEKEE (reference sequence). J was trimmed by 3 bases and V by 0 bases; bases with no gene match: 4. The CDR3 nucleotides read TGTGCCAGCAGCTTGGGGGACAGGGTTCTCTACGAGCAGTACTTC. It is translated as CASSLGDRVLYEQYF.

This clone was seen only a few times. The rearrangement uses TRBV5-1 and TRBJ1-2; D gene ambiguous. Germline lookup yields CDR1 SGHRS and CDR2 YFSETQ. This CDR3 has 14 residues. The V gene lost 2 bases and the J gene lost 3 bases, with 11 bases spanning the gap. CDR3 loop: CASSFTAGDYGYTF. Here the CDR3 DNA reads TGCGCCAGCAGCTTCACAGCGGGAGACTATGGCTACACCTTC.

There are a few counts of this clone. The gene calls are TRBV6-5 and TRBJ1-6; perhaps TRBD1 as D (6 bases). Trimming took off 2 bases at V and 8 bases at J, with 10 bases between the two ends. This CDR3 is 14 amino acids long. Germline CDR1 and CDR2: MNHEY and SVGAGI. Here the CDR3 reads CASSYKAGDSPLHF. As DNA, the CDR3 is TGTGCCAGCAGTTACAAAGCAGGGGATTCACCCCTCCACTTT.

This clone was seen a few times. The chain links TRBV19 to TRBJ1-4, with 8 bases matching TRBD1. Germline assignment: CDR1 LNHDA and CDR2 SQIVND (reference sequence). The J segment lost 8 bases and the V segment lost 3 bases, leaving 5 bases of the junction unmatched. This CDR3 contains 14 residues. This CDR3 is CASSIRGQVEKLFF. In DNA, the CDR3 is TGTGCCAGTAGTATCCGGGGACAGGTGGAAAAACTGTTTTTT.

The chain couples TRBV11-3 to TRBJ2-1; no definite D call. The V gene's germline CDR1 is SGHNT and CDR2 YENEEA. V lost 2 bases to trimming and J lost 9 bases, with 5 bases between them. There are 11 residues in the CDR3. The CDR3 DNA reads as TGTGCCAGCAGCTTAACGGGTGAGCAGTTCTTC. This codes for CASSLTGEQFF.

This clone was recorded a few times. The genes are TRBV5-1 and TRBJ2-2; maybe TRBD2 (5 bases). The germline CDR1 and CDR2 sequences are SGHRS and YFSETQ. The CDR3 is 16 residues long. The V gene lost 0 bases and the J gene lost 0 bases, with 9 bases spanning the gap. The CDR3 bases are TGCGCCAGCAGCTTGGTACCGGGGTCGAACACCGGGGAGCTGTTTTTT. Its protein is CASSLVPGSNTGELFF.

CDR3 nucleotides: TGTGCCAGCAGCTTACAGGTTAATGAAAAACTGTTTTTT. As protein: CASSLQVNEKLFF. The chain couples TRBV7-2 to TRBJ1-4; D unclear. The CDR3 covers 13 residues. Trimming took 2 bases from V and 4 from J, leaving 5 bases between them. Germline V gene sequence: CDR1 SGHTA, CDR2 FQGNSA.

This clone was seen more than once but under ten times. The rearrangement joins TRBV9 to TRBJ1-2; D is unclear. There are 14 residues in the CDR3. CDR1 is SGDLS, CDR2 YYNGEE, per germline. Trimming removed 3 bases from V and 7 bases from J, with 16 bases in between. The DNA of the CDR3 is TGTGCCAGCAGCGGGGGAGGGATTGGGCGTGGCTACACCTTC. Residues: CASSGGGIGRGYTF.

There are a few counts of this clone. V and J are TRBV5-1 and TRBJ2-5; D is possibly TRBD2 (5 bases). Per germline, CDR1 SGHRS and CDR2 YFSETQ. Trimming left V 0 bases short and J 5 bases short, with 8 bases between. The CDR3 is made up of 13 amino acids. CDR3 loop: CASSLAGWETQYF. CDR3 nucleotide sequence: TGCGCCAGCAGCTTGGCGGGGTGGGAGACCCAGTACTTC.

The sample holds a few counts of this clone. This chain uses TRBV10-3 with TRBJ1-2; no reliable D call. CDR1 is ENHRY and CDR2 is SYGVKD in the germline V gene. The CDR3 spans 14 residues. V was trimmed by 6 bases and J by 0 bases, leaving 11 bases between them. The CDR3 loop reads CAIRARDTNYGYTF. For the CDR3, the DNA is TGTGCCATCAGGGCGCGGGATACTAACTATGGCTACACCTTC.

This clone was seen more than once but under ten times. The chain uses TRBV6-6 and TRBJ1-2; no reliable D call. V was cut by 5 bases and J by 4 bases, with 17 bases left in between. There are 15 residues in the CDR3. Germline V gives CDR1 MNHNY, CDR2 SVGAGI (reference sequence). CDR3 residues: CASSASGWASYGYTF. The CDR3 DNA reads as TGTGCCAGCAGTGCCTCAGGCTGGGCGAGCTATGGCTACACCTTC.

There are a few counts of this clone. The gene calls are TRBV4-1 and TRBJ2-1, with 10 bases matching TRBD2. V was clipped by 2 bases and J by 3 bases; unmatched bases: 4. The length of the CDR3 is 16 residues. CDR1 and CDR2 from the germline V gene are MGHRA and YSYEKL. CDR3 bases: TGCGCCAGCAGCCAAAGCGGGGGGGTGTACTACAATGAGCAGTTCTTC. Protein: CASSQSGGVYYNEQFF.

This clone was recorded a few times. The chain links TRBV5-1 to TRBJ1-1, with 12 positions matching TRBD1. With V trimmed by 4 bases and J by 3 bases, 10 bases remained unmatched. CDR1 is SGHRS, CDR2 YFSETQ, per germline. The CDR3 is made up of 17 amino acids. CDR3 loop: CASSQNRDRGLDTEAFF. In DNA, the CDR3 is TGCGCCAGCAGCCAAAACCGGGACAGGGGGCTTGACACTGAAGCTTTCTTT.

There are a few counts of this clone. This chain joins TRBV9 and TRBJ2-7; TRBD1 aligns across 10 bases. Germline CDR1 is SGDLS and CDR2 is YYNGEE. The J segment lost 4 bases and the V segment lost 0 bases, leaving 4 bases of the junction unmatched. CDR3 length: 15 residues. CDR3 loop: CASSVAGTGEYEQYF. The DNA for the CDR3 is TGTGCCAGCAGCGTAGCGGGGACAGGGGAATACGAGCAGTACTTC.

J is TRBJ2-7 and V is TRBV7-2; TRBD1 agrees at 7 bases. The CDR3 covers 14 residues. V gave up 4 bases and J gave up 2 bases; unmatched junction bases: 5. Per the germline V gene, CDR1 is SGHTA and CDR2 is FQGNSA. The CDR3 loop reads CASSSQTGAYEQYF. CDR3 nucleotides: TGTGCCAGCAGCTCCCAAACAGGGGCCTACGAGCAGTACTTC.

The CDR3 nucleotides read TGTGCCAGCAGCCGACAGCAAGGGGGGCCCCAGCATTTT. This sequence encodes CASSRQQGGPQHF. The chain joins TRBV11-1 to TRBJ1-5, with D possibly being TRBD1 (6 bases). V lost 5 bases to trimming and J lost 9 bases, with 14 bases between them. CDR1 and CDR2 from the germline V gene are SGHAT and FQDESV (reference sequence). This CDR3 comprises 13 residues.

This chain joins TRBV29-1 and TRBJ2-1; TRBD2 matches at 8 bases. Trimming took 4 bases from V and 0 from J; bases not matched to a gene: 2. The CDR3 has 14 amino acids. Germline lookup yields CDR1 SQVTM and CDR2 ANQGSEA. In DNA, the CDR3 is TGCAGCGTTGGGGGGACTAGCTCCTACAATGAGCAGTTCTTC. Its translation: CSVGGTSSYNEQFF.